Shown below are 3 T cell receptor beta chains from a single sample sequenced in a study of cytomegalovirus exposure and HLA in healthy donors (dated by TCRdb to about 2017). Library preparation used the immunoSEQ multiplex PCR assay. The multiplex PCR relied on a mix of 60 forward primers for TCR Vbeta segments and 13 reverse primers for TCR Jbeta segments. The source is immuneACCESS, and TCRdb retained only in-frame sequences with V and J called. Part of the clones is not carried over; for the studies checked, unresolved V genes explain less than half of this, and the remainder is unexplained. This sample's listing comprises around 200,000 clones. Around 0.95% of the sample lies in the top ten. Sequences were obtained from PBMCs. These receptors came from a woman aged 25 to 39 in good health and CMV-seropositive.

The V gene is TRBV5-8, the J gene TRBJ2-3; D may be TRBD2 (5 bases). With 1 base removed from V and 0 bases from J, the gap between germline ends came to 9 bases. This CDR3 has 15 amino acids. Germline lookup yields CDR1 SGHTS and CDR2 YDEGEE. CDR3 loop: CASSLIKRSTDTQYF. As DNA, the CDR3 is TGTGCCAGCAGCTTGATCAAGCGGAGCACAGATACGCAGTATTTT.

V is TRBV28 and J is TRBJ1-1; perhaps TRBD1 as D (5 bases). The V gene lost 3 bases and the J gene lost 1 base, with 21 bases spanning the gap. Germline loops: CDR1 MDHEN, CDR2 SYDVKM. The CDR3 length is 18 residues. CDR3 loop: CASSFSIGVQAGNTEAFF. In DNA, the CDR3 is TGTGCCAGCAGTTTTTCTATAGGGGTCCAGGCAGGGAACACTGAAGCTTTCTTT.

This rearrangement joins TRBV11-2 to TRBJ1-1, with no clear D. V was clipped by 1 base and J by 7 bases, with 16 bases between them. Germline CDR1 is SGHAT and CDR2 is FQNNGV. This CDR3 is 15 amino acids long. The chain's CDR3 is CASSLGAALTYEAFF. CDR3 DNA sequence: TGTGCCAGCAGCTTAGGGGCAGCCCTTACCTATGAAGCTTTCTTT.